Sequencing of this T cell receptor beta chain was carried out in a study of post-analysis software for immune sequencing data (dated by TCRdb to between 2015 and 2017). For the wider study: The recorded disease courses included relapsing-remitting, secondary progressive and progressive-relapsing multiple sclerosis, and some patients had no subtype annotation. A subset of samples was prepared in parallel using single-end sample barcoding, then pooled and co-amplified after Illumina adapter ligation. Patient repertoires were compared against 10 to 12 previously published healthy control repertoires from donors aged about 6 to 27 years.

Per the germline V gene, LGHNA is the CDR1 and YNFKEQ is the CDR2. From the cysteine up to the phenylalanine, the CDR3 has a length of 15 residues. Only the CDR3 portion is preserved as DNA: 45 bases, with reading frame beginning at the first base. Compared with germline, V lacks 4 bases and J lacks 6 bases; bases without a gene match: 10. As to this clonotype: This receptor's antigen is unknown. Nothing much larger sits one base from this clone, and base qualities are not available.

Broad study findings and their caveats: Multiple sclerosis patients had significantly lower normalized Chao1 diversity than controls, a result that suggests substantial peripheral T-cell clonal expansion. Patients showed significantly higher frequencies than controls for about 5 TRBV segments, among them TRBV5-6, TRBV5-1 and TRBV20-1. Strong co-clustering of samples prepared in the same batch was shown by direct clustering with F measure, prompting a batch-effect correction. The multiple sclerosis patient group was slightly younger than the control group.

Library construction relied on PCR. Reads for this sample came from an Illumina HiSeq 2500. Unique molecular identifiers were incorporated into TCR beta cDNA libraries to reduce PCR and sequencing biases. Approximately 500,000 cDNA molecules were obtained for every 1 to 10 million input T cells, so each molecule roughly corresponded to one T cell. Patient libraries were prepared and sequenced with the same protocol used for the earlier healthy control dataset. Samples belonging to the same batch were prepared together, multiplexed and sequenced on a shared HiSeq lane. The original pipeline was this. MIGEC handled the raw barcoded reads, throwing out single-read molecular identifier groups before consensus assembly and CDR3 extraction. Clonotype tables were post-analysed with VDJtools, normalizing diversity by down-sampling all datasets to the smallest sample size. In repertoire overlap clustering, CDR3 amino acid sequences, but not nucleotide sequences, were matched to correct batch-related cross-sample contamination. TCRdb reprocessing: public reads trimmed at Q25 with fastp, clones called with MiXCR, in-frame beta chains kept. Rows merge per CDR3 protein into single entries with the most common DNA and genes. TCRdb assigned the V and J calls; the authors' analysis was not used. The sample table holds some 450,000 distinct CDR3 sequences, of which around 40% were seen once. The top ten clonotypes cover 9% to 13% of the sample.

TCR beta repertoires were profiled from peripheral blood of under 15 young patients with multiple sclerosis to demonstrate the VDJtools post-analysis software. The multiple sclerosis patients were children and adolescents ranging in age from about 6 to 17 years. The sequence joins TRBV4-2 to TRBJ1-2, and 8 junction bases match TRBD1. This TCR derives from a girl aged 10 to 17 with multiple sclerosis. The sample was blood. The nucleotide sequence is given as TGTGCCAGCAGCCCGCATGTGGAGACAGGGGATGGCTACACCTTC. Translated, this is CASSPHVETGDGYTF.